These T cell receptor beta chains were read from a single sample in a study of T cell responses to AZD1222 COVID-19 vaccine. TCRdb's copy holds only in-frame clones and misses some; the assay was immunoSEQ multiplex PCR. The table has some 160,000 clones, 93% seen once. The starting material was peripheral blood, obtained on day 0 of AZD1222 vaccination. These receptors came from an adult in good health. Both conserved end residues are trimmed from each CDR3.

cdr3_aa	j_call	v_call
ASSSTWTAASTDTQY	TRBJ2-3	TRBV7-9
AISAEMGNQPQH	TRBJ1-5	TRBV10-3
ASSSRAPVYEQY	TRBJ2-7	TRBV27
ASSPGQGATDTQY	TRBJ2-3	TRBV6-5
ASSWLTAGEAF	TRBJ1-1	TRBV4-1
ASSRKPGHLEPQH	TRBJ1-5	TRBV6-5
ASSQTVRGLADSEQY	TRBJ2-7	TRBV16
ASSSRGLRGNQPQH	TRBJ1-5	TRBV28
ASSIEGSGEKLF	TRBJ1-4	TRBV19
ASSGTGGRYGYT	TRBJ1-2	TRBV5-4
ASSRDNTDTQY	TRBJ2-3	TRBV6-5
ASSLEGVYEQY	TRBJ2-7	TRBV5-1
ATSRTGGLGTEAF	TRBJ1-1	TRBV15
AWSVLPATLF	TRBJ2-1	TRBV30
ASSVQGGSEAF	TRBJ1-1	TRBV9
ASSLEAGTGYT	TRBJ1-2	TRBV7-9
ASSEPRANSPLH	TRBJ1-6	TRBV2
ASSHPGLAGGREQY	TRBJ2-7	TRBV4-1
ASSLGGPHYGYT	TRBJ1-2	TRBV28
ASSATGSSYNEQF	TRBJ2-1	TRBV9
ASSLFPRRETQY	TRBJ2-5	TRBV7-3
ASSAVTGDDGYT	TRBJ1-2	TRBV5-4
ASSWAPGQEAF	TRBJ1-1	TRBV11-2
ASSSARGSLTNTEAF	TRBJ1-1	TRBV5-5
ASTTGEAGYT	TRBJ1-2	TRBV5-8
ASSDDRGPGNTIY	TRBJ1-3	TRBV2
SVVGNTNYGYT	TRBJ1-2	TRBV29-1
ASSSGTAPYEQY	TRBJ2-7	TRBV5-4
ASSLGYSASEELF	TRBJ2-2	TRBV5-8
ASSQASGGAVDTQY	TRBJ2-3	TRBV4-2
ASSFGIRSEQF	TRBJ2-1	TRBV27
ASTYYRGRDTEAF	TRBJ1-1	TRBV5-6
ASSYSGMAIGNTIY	TRBJ1-3	TRBV6-5
ASSYSLLAADTQY	TRBJ2-3	TRBV6-5
ASSFSGYGYT	TRBJ1-2	TRBV12-3/TRBV12-4
ASTWDRGQPQH	TRBJ1-5	TRBV7-2